This T cell receptor (beta chain) was identified during a study of blood T cells in healthy people across ages. Germline-derived CDR1 and CDR2 are KGHSH and LQKENI. The CDR3 length is 15 residues. Trimming removed 2 bases from V and 0 bases from J; junction bases left unmatched: 4. Per individual sample, total RNA of at least 5.5 micrograms was extracted. Together with a sample-barcoded 5' primer, a J-beta primer mix was included in a second PCR lasting about 7 to 12 cycles. MiXCR, run by TCRdb on the 5' RACE reads, gives a single entry per CDR3 protein. The table lists about 680,000 distinct CDR3 sequences, roughly 49% of them singletons. This clonotype has just a few counts. Its antigen is undetermined. Points from the study as a whole: Possibly confounding the expanded clonotype changes was the fact that donor CMV status was unknown. Compared with aged donors, long-lived donors showed fewer expanded clones, suggesting selection. As age increased, TCR beta diversity per million T cells fell in a roughly linear fashion.

Material: blood. The sequence derives from a woman aged 60 to 75 in good health. V is TRBV18 and J is TRBJ2-7; 7 positions match TRBD1. The chain's CDR3 is CASSPGWDSSYEQYF. The CDR3 DNA follows: TGTGCCAGCTCACCAGGGTGGGACAGCTCCTACGAGCAGTACTTC. Looking up the rest from reference TRBV18 and TRBJ2-7 gives the full variable domain: NAGVMQNPRHLVRRRGQEARLRCSPMKGHSHVYWYRQLPEEGLKFMVYLQKENIIDESGMPKERFSAEFPKEGPSILRIQQVVRGDSAAYFCASSPGWDSSYEQYFGPGTRLTVT.